The 20 T cell receptor beta chains listed next were all sequenced from one sample in a study of Ad26.COV2.S vaccination and SARS-CoV-2 variants. As for treatment: 15 to 20 received Ad26.COV2.S at low or high dose, single or two shots; roughly five received placebo; per-sample allocation not given. After the first vaccine or placebo injection, samples were drawn on day 63. Clones were sequenced by immunoSEQ multiplex PCR, and TCRdb holds only the in-frame ones, with some missing. The data contain some 420,000 clones, 88% of them singletons. The specimen was peripheral blood, collected in a trial of Ad26.COV2.S vaccine versus placebo. The receptors here all came from a person between 18 and 65 years old who received the Ad26.COV2.S COVID-19 vaccine or a placebo.

This chain uses TRBV2 with TRBJ2-3; D is unresolved. This CDR3 is built from 15 residues. V was pared by 6 bases and J by 6 bases, with 19 bases between. CDR1 SNHLY and CDR2 FYNNEI come from the germline V gene. Written as DNA, the CDR3 is TGTGCCAGCAGCCCCAGAGTTCAAAGGGTTGATACGCAGTATTTT. Translating it yields CASSPRVQRVDTQYF.

The V and J genes are TRBV18 and TRBJ2-7, with 8 bases identical to TRBD1. This CDR3 region has 13 residues. Germline CDR1 KGHSH, CDR2 LQKENI. The J segment lost 2 bases and the V segment lost 8 bases, leaving 5 bases of the junction unmatched. CDR3 DNA sequence: TGTGCCAGCACGGGACAGGAACCCTACGAGCAGTACTTC. The encoded protein is CASTGQEPYEQYF.

In its sample, this clone was seen a few times. The CDR3: CASSIYSDATNEKLFF. DNA of the CDR3: TGTGCCAGTAGTATTTATTCAGATGCAACTAATGAAAAACTGTTTTTT. V is TRBV19 and J is TRBJ1-4, with D uncertain. From germline, CDR1 is LNHDA and CDR2 SQIVND (reference sequence). This CDR3 has 16 amino acids. Trimming took 3 bases from V and 0 from J, leaving 11 bases between them.

The chain recombines TRBV18 with TRBJ2-7; 7 nucleotides line up with TRBD1. Germline V gene data show CDR1 as KGHSH and CDR2 as LQKENI. The CDR3 extends over 16 amino acids. J lost 4 bases, V lost 5 bases, and 14 bases had no gene match. The CDR3: CASSSPDRKRDYEQYF. The CDR3 bases are TGTGCCAGCTCATCGCCGGACAGGAAGAGGGATTACGAGCAGTACTTC.

The J gene is TRBJ2-7, the V gene TRBV3-1 (or the pseudogene TRBV3-2); D is unresolved. Trimming removed 0 bases from V and 2 bases from J, with 5 bases in between. The CDR3 is made up of 13 amino acids. Looked up from germline, CDR1 is LGHDT and CDR2 is YNNKEL (reference sequence). CDR3 protein: CASSQEDTYEQYF. Here the CDR3 DNA reads TGTGCCAGCAGCCAAGAAGACACCTACGAGCAGTACTTC.

This clone was detected only once. The J gene is TRBJ2-5, the V gene TRBV24-1; D is perhaps TRBD1 or TRBD2 (6 bases each). V was pared by 3 bases and J by 5 bases, with 12 bases between. CDR3 size: 14 residues. Per germline, CDR1 KGHDR and CDR2 SFDVKD. In DNA, the CDR3 is TGTGCCACCAGTGATCCGGGGGCCAGGGAGACCCAGTACTTC. Amino acid sequence: CATSDPGARETQYF.

The V gene is TRBV6-5, the J gene TRBJ1-2; TRBD1 might be the D (5 bases). The germline gives CDR1 MNHEY, CDR2 SVGAGI. The CDR3 has 14 residues. V was cut by 9 bases and J by 3 bases, with 17 bases left in between. The CDR3 sequence: CASRVRGRDYGYTF. CDR3 sequence (DNA): TGTGCCAGTAGGGTGAGGGGCCGGGACTATGGCTACACCTTC.

This clone was observed once. V gene TRBV9 combines with J gene TRBJ2-3; 9 nucleotides align to TRBD2. V was pared by 5 bases and J by 8 bases, with 9 bases of the junction left unmatched. The CDR3 loop spans 14 amino acids. Per germline, CDR1 SGDLS and CDR2 YYNGEE. Written as DNA, the CDR3 is TGTGCCAGCAGTGAGGGACTAGCTCGAGGTACGCAGTATTTT. Amino acids: CASSEGLARGTQYF.

V usage is TRBV6-4 and J usage is TRBJ2-7, with D possibly matching TRBD2 (6 bases). The ends were cut back, 1 base at V and 4 bases at J, with 14 bases in the middle. Germline CDR1 is MRHNA and CDR2 is SNTAGT. The CDR3 is 15 amino acids. The CDR3 region is CASSDCGTVDYEQYF. The CDR3 coding sequence is TGTGCCAGCAGTGACTGCGGGACGGTCGATTACGAGCAGTACTTC.

The V gene is TRBV18, the J gene TRBJ1-2; possibly TRBD1 for D (5 bases). The germline V and J ends were trimmed by 4 bases and 2 bases, with 14 bases remaining between them. This CDR3 comprises 15 residues. Germline V gene data show CDR1 as KGHSH and CDR2 as LQKENI. CDR3: CASSQASGLNYGYTF. The CDR3 bases are TGTGCCAGCTCACAAGCGTCGGGACTGAACTATGGCTACACCTTC.

This clone has just a few counts. The chain is built from TRBV4-2 and TRBJ1-2; no clear D. V lost 4 bases and J lost 6, with 21 bases in between. CDR1 is LGHNA and CDR2 is YNFKEQ in the germline V gene. The CDR3 is made up of 16 amino acids. The CDR3 coding sequence is TGTGCCAGCAGCCTCGGAGCGAGGCCCGCTGAGGATGGCTACACCTTC. Encoded protein: CASSLGARPAEDGYTF.

The chain recombines TRBV7-2 with TRBJ2-1; D is possibly TRBD2 (6 bases). Trimming took off 5 bases at V and 2 bases at J, with 13 bases between the two ends. The CDR3 runs to 15 residues. The germline gives CDR1 SGHTA, CDR2 FQGNSA. Here the CDR3 DNA reads TGTGCCAGCAGCATTCTAGCGCTCACCTACAATGAGCAGTTCTTC. Translated, it gives CASSILALTYNEQFF.

This clone came up many times. The chain has TRBV29-1 and TRBJ1-5, with D possibly matching TRBD1 (5 bases). There are 15 residues in the CDR3. The V gene lost 4 bases and the J gene lost 3 bases, with 16 bases spanning the gap. Germline lookup yields CDR1 SQVTM and CDR2 ANQGSEA. CDR3 protein: CSVVMGGVFNQPQHF. CDR3 DNA sequence: TGCAGCGTTGTTATGGGAGGGGTTTTCAATCAGCCCCAGCATTTT.

The chain employs TRBV27 and TRBJ2-1; D tentatively reads TRBD1 or TRBD2 (5 bases each). CDR3 size: 14 residues. Looked up from germline, CDR1 is MNHEY and CDR2 is SMNVEV (reference sequence). The germline V and J ends were trimmed by 2 bases and 4 bases, with 9 bases remaining between them. In DNA form, the CDR3 reads TGTGCCAGCAGTTTACTGGGGGAATACAATGAGCAGTTCTTC. This sequence encodes CASSLLGEYNEQFF.

The chain has TRBV13 and TRBJ1-5; 12 bases are shared with TRBD1. Germline-derived CDR1 and CDR2 are PRHDT and FYEKMQ (reference sequence). V lost 5 bases, J lost 1 base, and 6 bases stayed unmatched. This CDR3 spans 17 amino acids. The CDR3 protein is CASSLGTGGNSNQPQHF. CDR3 DNA sequence: TGTGCCAGCAGCCTCGGGACAGGGGGCAACAGCAATCAGCCCCAGCATTTT.

The chain joins TRBV27 to TRBJ1-6; D unclear. V was pared by 3 bases and J by 4 bases, with 13 bases between. Germline V CDR1 and CDR2: MNHEY, SMNVEV (reference sequence). This CDR3 contains 16 residues. CDR3: CASSLGRVWYNSPLHF. The CDR3, as DNA: TGTGCCAGCAGTTTGGGTAGGGTTTGGTATAATTCACCCCTCCACTTT.

The chain is built from TRBV30 and TRBJ1-2; D not certain. Between the trimmed V and J ends, which lost 0 bases and 6 bases, there was a span of 11 bases. This CDR3 spans 13 amino acids. Germline CDR1 and CDR2: GTSNPN and SVGIG (reference sequence). CDR3 bases: TGTGCCTGGAGTGTCCGGTCAAGTAATGGCTACACCTTC. This translates into CAWSVRSSNGYTF.

The rearrangement joins TRBV7-9 to TRBJ2-3; unclear D gene. This CDR3 has 15 residues. Germline loops: CDR1 SEHNR, CDR2 FQNEAQ (reference sequence). Trimming pared 5 bases from V and 1 base from J, leaving 13 bases between. CDR3 sequence: CASSRWGSGTDTQYF. The CDR3 DNA reads TGTGCCAGCAGCCGCTGGGGAAGTGGCACAGATACGCAGTATTTT.

This clone is a singleton in its sample. The chain employs TRBV10-3 and TRBJ1-3; 10 positions match TRBD1. Germline-derived CDR1 and CDR2 are ENHRY and SYGVKD. Losses at the gene ends were 10 bases for V and 1 base for J; bases not matched to a gene: 4. The CDR3 extends over 14 amino acids. The CDR3 nucleotides are TGTGCCACCCGACAGGGGGCGTCTGGAAACACCATATATTTT. Translated, it gives CATRQGASGNTIYF.

The rearrangement joins TRBV5-4 to TRBJ2-3; D possibly uses TRBD1 or TRBD2 (5 bases each). Between the trimmed V and J ends, which lost 4 bases and 2 bases, there was a span of 17 bases. The CDR3 consists of 16 residues. Looked up from germline, CDR1 is SGHNT and CDR2 is YYREEE (reference sequence). CDR3 nucleotides: TGTGCCAGCAGCCCACCGGGACGGGCCCACACAGATACGCAGTATTTT. Its protein is CASSPPGRAHTDTQYF.